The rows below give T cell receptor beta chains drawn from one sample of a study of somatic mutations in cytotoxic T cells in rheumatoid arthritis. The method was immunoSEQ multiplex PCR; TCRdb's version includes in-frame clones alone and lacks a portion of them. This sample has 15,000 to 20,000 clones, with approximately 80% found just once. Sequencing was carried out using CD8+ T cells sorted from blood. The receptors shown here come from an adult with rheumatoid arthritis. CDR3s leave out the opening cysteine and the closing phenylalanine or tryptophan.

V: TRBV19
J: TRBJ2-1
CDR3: AQKKGTVGNEQF

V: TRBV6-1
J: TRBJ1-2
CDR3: ASSEYQGAFYGYT

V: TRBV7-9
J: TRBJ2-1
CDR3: ASRTDRREQF

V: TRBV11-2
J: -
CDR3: ASSLDEQF

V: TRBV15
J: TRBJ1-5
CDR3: ATSRTTGRNQPQH

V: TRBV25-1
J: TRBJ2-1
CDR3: ATQTTISYNEQF

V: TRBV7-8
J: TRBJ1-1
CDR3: ASSLGGPTEAF

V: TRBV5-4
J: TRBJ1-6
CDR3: ASSSDRGNSPLH

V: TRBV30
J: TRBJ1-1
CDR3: AWGQGTTEAF

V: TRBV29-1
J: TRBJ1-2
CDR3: SVDSTPRGDYGYT

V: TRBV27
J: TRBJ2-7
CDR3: ASSSAGTFSYEQY

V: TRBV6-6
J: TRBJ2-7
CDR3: ASSYSTGPDYEQY

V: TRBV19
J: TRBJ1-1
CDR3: ATWDVEAF

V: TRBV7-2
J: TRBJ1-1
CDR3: ASSSNGQGLFTEAF

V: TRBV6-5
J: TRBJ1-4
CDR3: ASRAQGAQEKLF

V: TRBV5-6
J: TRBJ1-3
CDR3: ASSLGHYSGNTIY

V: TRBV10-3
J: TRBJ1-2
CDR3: AISESMDEDGYT

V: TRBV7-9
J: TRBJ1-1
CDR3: ASSPSDSWTEAF